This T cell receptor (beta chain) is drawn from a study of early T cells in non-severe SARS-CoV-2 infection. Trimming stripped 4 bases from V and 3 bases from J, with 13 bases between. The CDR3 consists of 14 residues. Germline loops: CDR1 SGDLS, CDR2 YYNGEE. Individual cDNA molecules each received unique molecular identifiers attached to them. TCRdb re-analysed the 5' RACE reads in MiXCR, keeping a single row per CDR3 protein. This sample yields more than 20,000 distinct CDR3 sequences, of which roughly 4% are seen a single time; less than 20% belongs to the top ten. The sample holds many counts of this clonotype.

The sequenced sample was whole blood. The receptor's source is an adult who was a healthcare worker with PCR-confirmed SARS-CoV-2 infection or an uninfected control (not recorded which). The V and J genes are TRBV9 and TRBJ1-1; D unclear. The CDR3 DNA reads TGTGCCAGCAGCCCGTCCGTATTGGACACTGAAGCTTTCTTT. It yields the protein CASSPSVLDTEAFF.